The following is a T cell receptor beta chain sequence with its context. The data are from a study of blood T cell repertoires in COVID-19. Overall study: Samples of COVID-19 (acute and convalescent) were obtained from the United States, Italy and Spain. Sources were T cells, B-cell-depleted T cells, or PBMCs; the material itself was cDNA or gDNA.

CDR1 is LNHDA, CDR2 SQIVND, per germline (reference sequence). V trimming: 8 bases; J trimming: 4 bases; junction bases outside the gene matches: 8. The length of the CDR3 is 14 residues. In the source study's methods: Reference gene primer amplification in the assay estimated nucleated cell counts. The table came from immunoSEQ multiplex PCR; TCRdb's copy has only in-frame clones and leaves some out. V, J and clone size are those of that table, while D and trimming were read from the DNA. Among approximately 220,000 clones listed, about 84% were seen once. The rearrangement links TRBV19 to TRBJ1-5, with 7 bases fitting TRBD1. The source of this sequence is an elderly woman with acute or convalescent COVID-19. What was sequenced was peripheral blood. The CDR3 DNA sequence: TGTGCCAGTGCTAGAACAGGGGAAAATCAGCCCCAGCATTTT. Amino acid sequence: CASARTGENQPQHF.